This is a list of T cell receptor beta chains from one sample in a study of response to subunit inactivated influenza vaccine. TCRdb re-called the RT-PCR reads through MiXCR, storing one row per CDR3 protein. The data hold fewer than 400,000 distinct CDR3 sequences, with 21% observed a single time. Sequencing was performed on PBMCs from blood, taken roughly 20 months after vaccination. These receptors originate from a man between 50 and 69 years old who received an inactivated influenza vaccine. CDR3s include the opening cysteine and the closing phenylalanine or tryptophan. A D gene is named only where the DNA matches it firmly. Clone sizes are given selectively: once, few, many, or a class where the clone is expanded.

size	V	J	D	CDR3	DNA
few	TRBV5-6	TRBJ1-1	TRBD1	CASSSTGHTEAFF	TGTGCCAGCAGCTCGACAGGGCACACTGAAGCTTTCTTT
few	TRBV5-1	TRBJ1-3	-	CASSFTGTGNTIYF	TGCGCCAGCAGCTTTACAGGGACTGGAAACACCATATATTTT
few	TRBV28	TRBJ1-2	-	CASSFARGYGYTF	TGTGCCAGCAGTTTCGCGAGGGGGTATGGCTACACCTTC
few	TRBV18	TRBJ2-7	-	CASSQRTAYEQYF	TGTGCCAGCTCACAACGGACAGCCTACGAGCAGTACTTC
-	TRBV20-1	TRBJ1-5	-	CSVKSGPYSNQPQHF	TGCAGTGTTAAGTCAGGGCCTTATAGCAATCAGCCCCAGCATTTT
-	TRBV20-1	TRBJ2-1	TRBD2	CSASLSSGHEQFF	TGCAGTGCTAGTTTGTCTAGCGGCCATGAGCAGTTCTTC
-	TRBV29-1	TRBJ1-1	-	CSVGDRTNTEAFF	TGCAGCGTTGGTGACAGGACGAACACTGAAGCTTTCTTT
few	TRBV20-1	TRBJ2-7	TRBD1	CSARGTGNREQYF	TGCAGTGCTAGGGGGACAGGGAATCGGGAGCAGTACTTC
many	TRBV19	TRBJ1-1	TRBD1	CASSRGQVLQFSTEAFF	TGTGCCAGTAGTAGAGGACAGGTCTTACAGTTCAGCACTGAAGCTTTCTTT
few	TRBV11-2	TRBJ2-5	-	CASSLGGVLQETQYF	TGTGCCAGCAGCTTAGGAGGGGTACTTCAAGAGACCCAGTACTTC
many	TRBV19	TRBJ1-5	TRBD1	CASSEQGRSNQPQHF	TGTGCCAGTAGTGAACAGGGGCGGAGCAATCAGCCCCAGCATTTT
many	TRBV12-3/TRBV12-4	TRBJ1-1	-	CASSLMRARGDWGTEAFF	TGTGCCAGCAGTCTCATGCGGGCACGCGGGGACTGGGGCACTGAAGCTTTCTTT